This entry features one TCR beta chain sequence. The method was immunoSEQ multiplex PCR; TCRdb's version includes in-frame clones alone and lacks a portion of them. The table shows 81,000 or so clones, with roughly 92% occurring only once. This sample is drawn from a study of blood T cell repertoires in COVID-19. Germline V lookup: CDR1 MGHRA, CDR2 YSYEKL. There are 15 residues in the CDR3. V was pared by 1 base and J by 1 base, with 7 bases between. V usage is TRBV4-1 and J usage is TRBJ2-2; D ambiguous. This receptor was identified in a woman in her fifties or sixties with active COVID-19. What was sequenced was peripheral blood. CDR3 region: CASSQGQVNTGELFF. The CDR3 DNA follows: TGCGCCAGCAGCCAAGGGCAGGTGAACACCGGGGAGCTGTTTTTT.